This passage covers 13 T cell receptor beta chains from one sample sequenced in a study of T cell repertoires in aging, cancer and after chemotherapy. Peripheral blood genomic DNA, not sorted cells or RNA, was the template. Rearranged V-D-J TRB sequences were amplified with a mixed TRB-A/B primer pool. TCRdb re-called the multiplex PCR reads with MiXCR, one entry per CDR3 protein. The sample lists roughly 2,000 distinct CDR3 sequences; approximately 24% were seen once. The sample taken for sequencing was blood. All receptors derive from a human donor with a solid tumor.

This clonotype is classed as medium-sized. The chain uses TRBV10-3 and TRBJ1-1, with D hard to call. CDR3 length: 13 amino acids. Germline CDR1 and CDR2: ENHRY and SYGVKD. Trimming stripped 1 base from V and 3 bases from J, with 6 bases between. The CDR3 region is CAISEYTDTEAFF. The CDR3 DNA reads as TGTGCCATCAGTGAGTACACCGACACTGAAGCTTTCTTT.

This chain connects TRBV2 to TRBJ2-5; D might be TRBD2 (5 bases). V lost 6 bases and J 8 bases, leaving 13 bases between the germline ends. The CDR3 contains 12 residues. Germline loops: CDR1 SNHLY, CDR2 FYNNEI. The CDR3 DNA sequence: TGTGCCAGCAGAATCGGGGAAGGAACCCAGTACTTC. This translates into CASRIGEGTQYF.

By sample share, this clonotype is large. The V call is TRBV6-5, the J call TRBJ1-3; D gene unclear. V lost 7 bases and J 0 bases, leaving 4 bases between the germline ends. The germline CDR1 and CDR2 sequences are MNHEY and SVGAGI. The length of the CDR3 is 12 residues. CDR3 amino acids: CASKSSGNTIYF. The CDR3 region has the DNA TGTGCCAGCAAGAGCTCTGGAAACACCATATATTTT.

By sample share, this clonotype is medium-sized. This CDR3 reads CASRGATSNQPQHF. CDR3 DNA: TGTGCCAGTAGGGGGGCGACGAGCAATCAGCCCCAGCATTTT. V is TRBV19 and J is TRBJ1-5; the D gene is possibly TRBD1 (6 bases). CDR1 is LNHDA, CDR2 SQIVND, per germline (reference sequence). Between the trimmed V and J ends, which lost 6 bases and 1 base, there was a span of 10 bases. The CDR3 is 14 amino acids.

V and J are TRBV19 and TRBJ2-5, with 8 bases identical to TRBD1. The V gene end was trimmed by 5 bases and the J gene end by 5 bases; junction bases not matched to a gene: 13. This CDR3 comprises 16 residues. The germline V gene encodes CDR1 LNHDA and CDR2 SQIVND (reference sequence). The CDR3, as DNA: TGTGCCAGTAGTGCCCGACAGGGGACAGCCAAGGAGACCCAGTACTTC. Translation: CASSARQGTAKETQYF.

This clonotype is labeled as medium-sized. V usage is TRBV7-2 and J usage is TRBJ1-5, with D perhaps matching TRBD1 (5 bases). The CDR3 is 12 residues long. Germline lookup yields CDR1 SGHTA and CDR2 FQGNSA. Trimming shortened V by 5 bases and J by 4 bases, and 6 bases separated the two germline ends. This chain's CDR3 is CASSDSNQPQHF. The CDR3 DNA sequence: TGTGCCAGCAGCGACAGTAATCAGCCCCAGCATTTT.

This clonotype was seen a single time. The chain links TRBV5-1 to TRBJ2-3; D possibly corresponds to TRBD2 (7 bases). Germline CDR1 is SGHRS and CDR2 is YFSETQ. The CDR3 covers 15 residues. Deletions cut 0 bases from V and 5 bases from J, with 13 bases between. The CDR3 reads CASSLDWGGGDTQYF. CDR3 DNA sequence: TGCGCCAGCAGCTTGGATTGGGGGGGCGGAGATACGCAGTATTTT.

The chain employs TRBV11-2 and TRBJ1-2; D might be TRBD1 (6 bases). V shed 2 bases and J shed 4 bases, with 14 bases lying between them. Germline loops: CDR1 SGHAT, CDR2 FQNNGV. The CDR3 loop spans 15 amino acids. CDR3 amino acids: CASSLRGASFYGYTF. CDR3 nucleotide sequence: TGTGCCAGCAGCTTACGGGGGGCGTCATTCTATGGCTACACCTTC.

The V call is TRBV12-3 or TRBV12-4, the J call TRBJ2-3; 8 bases fit TRBD1. The V and J ends lost 4 bases and 14 bases, in that order; junction bases with no gene match: 5. This CDR3 region has 11 residues. This chain's CDR3 is CASSSKDRVYF. The CDR3 nucleotides read TGTGCCAGCAGTTCAAAGGACAGGGTGTATTTT.

By share, this clonotype counts as medium-sized. The chain combines TRBV20-1 with TRBJ2-7; D gene uncertain. CDR1 and CDR2 from the germline V gene are DFQATT and SNEGSKA (reference sequence). This CDR3 contains 12 residues. Trimming took 0 bases from V and 2 from J, leaving 5 bases between them. DNA for the CDR3: TGCAGTGCTAGAGATCTTCCCTACGAGCAGTACTTC. This encodes CSARDLPYEQYF.

The V and J genes are TRBV20-1 and TRBJ1-5; possible D gene TRBD1, 5 bases. Looked up from germline, CDR1 is DFQATT and CDR2 is SNEGSKA (reference sequence). The ends were cut back, 4 bases at V and 0 bases at J, with 10 bases in the middle. The CDR3 is made up of 14 amino acids. The CDR3 nucleotides read TGCAGTGCTACCCGGACACATAGCAATCAGCCCCAGCATTTT. As protein: CSATRTHSNQPQHF.

This clonotype was detected only a few times. The chain has TRBV6-2 or TRBV6-3 and TRBJ1-1, with 8 bases lining up with TRBD1. The CDR3 runs 15 residues. Germline CDR1 reads MNHEY; CDR2 reads SVGEGT. Trimming cost V 2 bases and J 3 bases; bases outside gene matches: 5. The CDR3 is CASSYARGRHTEAFF. CDR3 nucleotides: TGTGCCAGCAGTTACGCCAGGGGGCGGCACACTGAAGCTTTCTTT.

This clonotype was seen a few times. CDR3 DNA: TGTGCCAGCAGCATAGAGGCCGGGACAGTTTACACCGGGGAGCTGTTTTTT. It specifies CASSIEAGTVYTGELFF. V is TRBV7-9 and J is TRBJ2-2; 7 nucleotides align to TRBD1. V shed 5 bases and J 3 bases; nucleotides not matched to a gene: 12. Germline CDR1 SEHNR, CDR2 FQNEAQ (reference sequence). The CDR3 contains 17 residues.